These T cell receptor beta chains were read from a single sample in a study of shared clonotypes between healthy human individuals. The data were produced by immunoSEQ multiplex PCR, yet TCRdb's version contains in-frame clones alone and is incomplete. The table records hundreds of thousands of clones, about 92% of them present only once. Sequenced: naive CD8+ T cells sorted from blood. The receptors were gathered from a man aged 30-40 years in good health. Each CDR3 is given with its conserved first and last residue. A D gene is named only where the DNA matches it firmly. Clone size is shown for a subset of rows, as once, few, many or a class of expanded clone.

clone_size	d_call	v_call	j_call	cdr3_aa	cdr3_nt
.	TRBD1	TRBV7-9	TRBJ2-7	CASSADRSEQYF	TGTGCCAGCAGCGCGGACAGGAGCGAGCAGTACTTC
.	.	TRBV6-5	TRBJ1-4	CASKERGANEKLFF	TGTGCCAGCAAAGAAAGGGGGGCTAATGAAAAACTGTTTTTT
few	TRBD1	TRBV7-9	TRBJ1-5	CASRGQGGNQPQHF	TGTGCCAGCAGGGGACAGGGGGGCAATCAGCCCCAGCATTTT
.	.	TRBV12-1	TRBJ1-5	CASSFWDRGKDQPQHF	TGTGCCAGCAGCTTTTGGGACAGGGGGAAGGATCAGCCCCAGCATTTT
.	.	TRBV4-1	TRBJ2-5	CASSQGFAETQYF	TGCGCCAGCAGCCAGGGTTTTGCAGAGACCCAGTACTTC
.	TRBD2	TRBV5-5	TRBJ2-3	CASSSGLVNTDTQYF	TGTGCCAGCAGCAGTGGACTAGTTAACACAGATACGCAGTATTTT
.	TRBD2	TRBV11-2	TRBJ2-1	CASTELAGGSYNEQFF	TGTGCCAGCACCGAATTAGCGGGAGGATCCTACAATGAGCAGTTCTTC
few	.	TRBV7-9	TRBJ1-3	CASSSGTDTIYF	TGTGCCAGCAGCTCAGGGACGGACACCATATATTTT
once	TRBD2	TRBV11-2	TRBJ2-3	CASSSRLAGEADTQYF	TGTGCCAGCAGCTCGCGACTAGCGGGAGAGGCAGATACGCAGTATTTT
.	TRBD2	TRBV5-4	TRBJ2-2	CASSPPGASGSTGELFF	TGTGCCAGCAGCCCGCCAGGGGCTAGCGGGAGCACCGGGGAGCTGTTTTTT